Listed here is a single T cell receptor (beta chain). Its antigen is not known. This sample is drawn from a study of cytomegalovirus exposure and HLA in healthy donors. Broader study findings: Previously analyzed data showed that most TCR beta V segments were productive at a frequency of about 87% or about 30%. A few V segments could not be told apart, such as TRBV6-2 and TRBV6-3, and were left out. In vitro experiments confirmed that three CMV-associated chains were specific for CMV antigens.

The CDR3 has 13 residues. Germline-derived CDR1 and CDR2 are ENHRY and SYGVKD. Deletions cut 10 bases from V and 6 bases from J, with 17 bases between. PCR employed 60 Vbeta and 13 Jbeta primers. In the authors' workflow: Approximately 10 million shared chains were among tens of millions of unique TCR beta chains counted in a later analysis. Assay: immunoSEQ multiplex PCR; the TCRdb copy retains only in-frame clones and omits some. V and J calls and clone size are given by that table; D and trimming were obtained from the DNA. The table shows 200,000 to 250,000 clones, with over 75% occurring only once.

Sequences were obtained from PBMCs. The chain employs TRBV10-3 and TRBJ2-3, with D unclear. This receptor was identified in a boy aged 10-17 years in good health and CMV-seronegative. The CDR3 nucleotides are TGTGCCAGCAGAGACTCGGGTGATGATACGCAGTATTTT. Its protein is CASRDSGDDTQYF.